This T cell receptor (beta chain) was obtained from a study of Graves' ophthalmopathy and Graves' hyperthyroidism. RNA transcripts yielded amplified TCR beta CDR3 regions. First-round RT-PCR relied on HTBI primers, and a second-round multiplex PCR came next. TCRdb itself ran the multiplex PCR reads through MiXCR, one entry per CDR3 protein. The table records approximately 640,000 distinct CDR3 sequences, 35% to 45% of them present only once. CDR1 and CDR2 from the germline V gene are ENHRY and SYGVKD. Trimming took off 2 bases at V and 4 bases at J, with 11 bases between the two ends. This CDR3 contains 15 residues. Serum thyroxine and TRAb, along with clinical symptoms, thyroid ultrasound and orbital computed tomography, were what diagnosis relied on.

The TCR comes from an adult man with Graves' ophthalmopathy. This chain uses TRBV10-3 with TRBJ2-2; possible D gene TRBD1, 6 bases. The sample consisted of peripheral blood. The CDR3 coding sequence is TGTGCCATCAGTGAGCAGGGGTCGACCACCGGGGAGCTGTTTTTT. Encoded protein: CAISEQGSTTGELFF.